The clone carrying this TCR beta chain appeared many times. What it binds is unknown. This sample is part of a study of regulatory T cells in long-lasting Graves disease. This CDR3 has 14 amino acids. The V end was cut by 5 bases, the J end by 4 bases, with 14 bases between. Study-level results: The study found TRBV28, TRBJ1-2 and TRBJ2-5 favored in persistent disease.

Time point defined: newly diagnosed GD, antithyroid drugs for less than 3 months. PBMC RNA was the source of the TCR library. Construction of the TCR beta libraries employed iRepertoire HTBI primers in conjunction with Arm-PCR of CDR3 regions. In the original analysis: Looking across samples, the authors found approximately 60 TRBV and approximately 13 TRBJ segments. TCRdb processed the multiplex PCR reads anew with MiXCR; each CDR3 protein has one entry. These V and J calls rely on TCRdb rather than the paper's analysis. The data contain around 450,000 distinct CDR3 sequences, about 15% of them seen just once; the ten biggest clones take up approximately 8%. The same specimen was also included in a second study, on T cells in Graves' hyperthyroidism and ophthalmopathy. That paper states: Model predictions of ophthalmopathy came a median about 6.3 months before onset.

The origin of this receptor is a woman in her thirties or forties with Graves disease. This rearrangement joins TRBV12-3 or TRBV12-4 to TRBJ1-2; D uncertain. This material consisted of peripheral blood mononuclear cells (PBMCs), taken at new diagnosis, from a patient treated with antithyroid drugs. For the CDR3, the DNA is TGTGCCAGCAGTCATCGGAGCCTCTTCTATGGCTACACCTTC. This codes for CASSHRSLFYGYTF.